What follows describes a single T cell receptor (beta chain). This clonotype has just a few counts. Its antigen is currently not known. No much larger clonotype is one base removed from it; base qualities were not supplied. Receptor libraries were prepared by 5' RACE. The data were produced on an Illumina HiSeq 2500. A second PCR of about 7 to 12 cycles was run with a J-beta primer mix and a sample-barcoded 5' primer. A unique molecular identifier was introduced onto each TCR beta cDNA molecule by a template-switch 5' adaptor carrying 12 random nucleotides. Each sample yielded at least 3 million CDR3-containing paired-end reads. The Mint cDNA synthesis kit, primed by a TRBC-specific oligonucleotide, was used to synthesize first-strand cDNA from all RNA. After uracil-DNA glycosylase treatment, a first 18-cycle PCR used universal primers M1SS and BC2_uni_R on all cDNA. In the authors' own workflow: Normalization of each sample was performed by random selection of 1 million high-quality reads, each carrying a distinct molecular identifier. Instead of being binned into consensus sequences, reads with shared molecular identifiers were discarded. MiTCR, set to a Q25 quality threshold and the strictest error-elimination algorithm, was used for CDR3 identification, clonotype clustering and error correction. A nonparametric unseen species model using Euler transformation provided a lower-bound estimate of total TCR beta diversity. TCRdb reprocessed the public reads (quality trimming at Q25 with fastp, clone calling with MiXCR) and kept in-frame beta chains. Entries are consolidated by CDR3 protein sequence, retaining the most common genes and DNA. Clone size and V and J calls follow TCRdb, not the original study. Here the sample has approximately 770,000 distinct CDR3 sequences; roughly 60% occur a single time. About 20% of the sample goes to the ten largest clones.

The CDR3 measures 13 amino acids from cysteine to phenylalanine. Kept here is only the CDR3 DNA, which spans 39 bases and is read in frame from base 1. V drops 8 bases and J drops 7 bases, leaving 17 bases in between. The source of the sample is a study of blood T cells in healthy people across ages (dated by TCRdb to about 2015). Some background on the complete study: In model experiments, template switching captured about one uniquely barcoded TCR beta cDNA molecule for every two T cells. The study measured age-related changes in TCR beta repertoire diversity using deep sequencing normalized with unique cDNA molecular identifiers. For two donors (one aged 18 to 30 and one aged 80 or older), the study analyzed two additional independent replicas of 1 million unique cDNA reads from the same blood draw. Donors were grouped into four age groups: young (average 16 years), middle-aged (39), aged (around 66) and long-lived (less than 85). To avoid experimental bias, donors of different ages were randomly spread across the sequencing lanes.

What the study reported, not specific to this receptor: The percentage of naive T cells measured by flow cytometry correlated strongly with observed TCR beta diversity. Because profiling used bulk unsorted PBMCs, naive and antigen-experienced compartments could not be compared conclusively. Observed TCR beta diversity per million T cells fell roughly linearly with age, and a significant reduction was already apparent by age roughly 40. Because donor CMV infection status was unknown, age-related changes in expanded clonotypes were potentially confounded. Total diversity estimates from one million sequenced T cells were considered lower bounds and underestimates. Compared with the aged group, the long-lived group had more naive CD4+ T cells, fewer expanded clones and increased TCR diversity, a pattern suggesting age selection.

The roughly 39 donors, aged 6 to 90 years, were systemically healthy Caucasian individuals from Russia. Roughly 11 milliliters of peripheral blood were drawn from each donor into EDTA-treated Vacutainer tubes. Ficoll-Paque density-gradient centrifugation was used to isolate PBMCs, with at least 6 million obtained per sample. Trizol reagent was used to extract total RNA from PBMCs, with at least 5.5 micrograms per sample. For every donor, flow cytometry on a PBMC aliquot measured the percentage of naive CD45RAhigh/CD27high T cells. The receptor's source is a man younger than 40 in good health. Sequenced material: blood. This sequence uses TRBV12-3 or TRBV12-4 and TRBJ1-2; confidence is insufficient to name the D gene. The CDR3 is CASQAPLAGGYTF. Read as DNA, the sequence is TGTGCCAGCCAGGCCCCCCTGGCGGGTGGCTACACCTTC.